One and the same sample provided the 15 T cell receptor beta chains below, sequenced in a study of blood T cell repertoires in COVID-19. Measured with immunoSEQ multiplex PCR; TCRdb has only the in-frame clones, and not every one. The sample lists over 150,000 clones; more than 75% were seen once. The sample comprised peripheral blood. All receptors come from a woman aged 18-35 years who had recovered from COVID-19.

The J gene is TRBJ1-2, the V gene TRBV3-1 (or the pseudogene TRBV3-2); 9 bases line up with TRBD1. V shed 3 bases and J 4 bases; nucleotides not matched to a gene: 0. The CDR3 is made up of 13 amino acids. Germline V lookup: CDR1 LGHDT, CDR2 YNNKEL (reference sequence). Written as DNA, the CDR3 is TGTGCCAGCAGCCAGGACAGGGGCTATGGCTACACCTTC. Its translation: CASSQDRGYGYTF.

As DNA, the CDR3 is TGTGCCAGCAGAACCCTCACAGGGGCCTCCTACGAGCAGTACGTC. It yields the protein CASRTLTGASYEQYV. The chain joins TRBV27 to TRBJ2-7; TRBD1 aligns across 7 bases. Germline trimming cut 6 bases from V and 0 bases from J; bases unmatched to any gene: 8. Germline values: CDR1 MNHEY, CDR2 SMNVEV (reference sequence). The CDR3 is made up of 15 amino acids.

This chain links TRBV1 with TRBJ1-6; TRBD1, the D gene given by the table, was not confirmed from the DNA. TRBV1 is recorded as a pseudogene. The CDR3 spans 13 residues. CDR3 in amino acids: CTSSRDKNSPLHF. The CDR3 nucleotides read TGCACCAGCAGCCGGGACAAAAATTCACCCCTCCACTTT.

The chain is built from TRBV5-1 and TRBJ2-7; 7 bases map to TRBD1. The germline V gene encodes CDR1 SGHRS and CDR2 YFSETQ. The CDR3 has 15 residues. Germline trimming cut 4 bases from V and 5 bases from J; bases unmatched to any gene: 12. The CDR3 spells CASSPGQGDVNEQYV. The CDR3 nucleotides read TGCGCCAGCAGCCCGGGGCAGGGGGACGTCAACGAGCAGTACGTC.

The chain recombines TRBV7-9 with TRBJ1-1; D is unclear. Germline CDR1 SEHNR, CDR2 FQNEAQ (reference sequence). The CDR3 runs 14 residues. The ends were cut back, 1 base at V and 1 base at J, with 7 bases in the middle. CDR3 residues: CASSLVAGNTEAFF. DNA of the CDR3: TGTGCCAGCAGCTTAGTGGCAGGGAACACTGAAGCTTTCTTT.

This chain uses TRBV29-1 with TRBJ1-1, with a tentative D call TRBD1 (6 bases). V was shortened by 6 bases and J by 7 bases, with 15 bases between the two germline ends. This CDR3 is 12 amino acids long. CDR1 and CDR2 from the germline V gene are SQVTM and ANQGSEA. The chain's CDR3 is CSVYPGHNEAFF. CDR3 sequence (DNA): TGCAGCGTGTACCCGGGACACAATGAAGCTTTCTTT.

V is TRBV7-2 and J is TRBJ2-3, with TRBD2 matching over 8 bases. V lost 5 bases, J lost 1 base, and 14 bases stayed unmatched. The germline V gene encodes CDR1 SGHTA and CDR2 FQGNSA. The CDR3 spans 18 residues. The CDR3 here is CASSGAERGFGGTDTQYF. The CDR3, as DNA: TGTGCCAGCAGCGGCGCGGAGCGGGGGTTTGGAGGCACAGATACGCAGTATTTT.

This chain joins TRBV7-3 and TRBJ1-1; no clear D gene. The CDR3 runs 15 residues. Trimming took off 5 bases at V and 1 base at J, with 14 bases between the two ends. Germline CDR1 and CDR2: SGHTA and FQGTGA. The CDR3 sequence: CASSPFPGENTEAFF. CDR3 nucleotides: TGTGCCAGCAGCCCCTTCCCCGGAGAGAACACTGAAGCTTTCTTT.

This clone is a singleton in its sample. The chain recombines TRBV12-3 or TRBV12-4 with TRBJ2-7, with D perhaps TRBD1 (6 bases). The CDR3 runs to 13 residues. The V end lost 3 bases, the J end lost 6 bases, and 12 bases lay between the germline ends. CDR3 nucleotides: TGTGCCAGCAGTTTTGGGACAATTGGCGAGCAGTACTTC. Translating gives CASSFGTIGEQYF.

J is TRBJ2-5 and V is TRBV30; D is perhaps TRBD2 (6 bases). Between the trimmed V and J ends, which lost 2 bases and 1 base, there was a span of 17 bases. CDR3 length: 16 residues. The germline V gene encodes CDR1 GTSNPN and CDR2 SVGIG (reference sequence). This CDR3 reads CAWSLGDLATQETQYF. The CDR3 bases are TGTGCCTGGAGTCTGGGGGATCTAGCGACCCAAGAGACCCAGTACTTC.

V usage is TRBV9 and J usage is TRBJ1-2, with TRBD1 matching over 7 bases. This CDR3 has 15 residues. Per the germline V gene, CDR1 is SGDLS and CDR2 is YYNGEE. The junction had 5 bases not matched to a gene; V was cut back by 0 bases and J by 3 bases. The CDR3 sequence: CASSVDSGGYYGYTF. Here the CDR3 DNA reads TGTGCCAGCAGCGTAGATTCAGGGGGGTACTATGGCTACACCTTC.

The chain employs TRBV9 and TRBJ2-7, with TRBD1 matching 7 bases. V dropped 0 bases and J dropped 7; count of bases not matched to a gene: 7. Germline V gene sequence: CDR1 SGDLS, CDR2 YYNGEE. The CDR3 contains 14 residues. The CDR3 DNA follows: TGTGCCAGCAGCGTAGATCCAGGGGGTGAAGAGCAGTACTTC. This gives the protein CASSVDPGGEEQYF.

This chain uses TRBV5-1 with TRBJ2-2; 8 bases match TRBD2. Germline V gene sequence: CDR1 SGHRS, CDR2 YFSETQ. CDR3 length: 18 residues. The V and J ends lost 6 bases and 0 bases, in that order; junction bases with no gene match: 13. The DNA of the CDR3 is TGCGCCAGCACCTTTGAGGGAGCGGGAGTACCGAACACCGGGGAGCTGTTTTTT. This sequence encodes CASTFEGAGVPNTGELFF.

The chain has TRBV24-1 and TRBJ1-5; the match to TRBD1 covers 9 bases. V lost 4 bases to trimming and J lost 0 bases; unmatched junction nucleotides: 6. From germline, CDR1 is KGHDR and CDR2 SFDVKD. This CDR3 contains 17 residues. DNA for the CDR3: TGTGCCACCAGTGACCCCGGGACAGGGATTAGCAATCAGCCCCAGCATTTT. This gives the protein CATSDPGTGISNQPQHF.

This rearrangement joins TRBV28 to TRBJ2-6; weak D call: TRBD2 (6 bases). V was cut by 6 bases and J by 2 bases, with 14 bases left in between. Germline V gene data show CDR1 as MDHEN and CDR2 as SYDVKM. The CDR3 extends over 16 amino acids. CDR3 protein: CASRNPGRTGANVLTF. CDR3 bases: TGTGCCAGCAGGAATCCCGGGAGAACTGGGGCCAACGTCCTGACTTTC.